A selection of T cell receptor beta chains follows, all from one sample in a study of control samples from healthy donors and cancer patients. Data came from immunoSEQ multiplex PCR; TCRdb stores just in-frame clones and leaves some out. Found here are approximately 170,000 clones, about 94% of them singletons; the top ten hold roughly 0.7%. The sample comprised blood. Receptors were obtained from a woman in her 30s in good health. Both conserved end residues are part of each CDR3. D genes are given only for firm matches. Clone size is stated in some rows and not others, as once, few, many or a class when expanded.

16	TRBJ2-3	TRBD2	NA	TRBV4-1	TGCGCCAGCAGCCAAGCCCCGGGGGGTCTGACAGATACGCAGTATTTT	CASSQAPGGLTDTQYF
13	TRBJ2-3	NA	NA	TRBV28	TGTGCCAGCACCGCGGACCTAACAGATACGCAGTATTTT	CASTADLTDTQYF
17	TRBJ1-6	NA	few	TRBV28	TGTGCCAGCAGTTTATCCCGACACCGGGCCTATAATTCACCCCTCCACTTT	CASSLSRHRAYNSPLHF
12	TRBJ2-7	TRBD1	NA	TRBV28	TGTGCCAGCATGACAGGGGCCTACGAGCAGTACTTC	CASMTGAYEQYF
15	TRBJ2-1	TRBD2	NA	TRBV18	TGTGCCAGCTCAAGGACTAGCGACACCTACAATGAGCAGTTCTTC	CASSRTSDTYNEQFF
14	TRBJ1-3	NA	NA	TRBV28	TGTGCCAGCAGTTTAAGGGCATCCGGAAACACCATATATTTT	CASSLRASGNTIYF
11	TRBJ2-1	NA	NA	TRBV5-6	TGTGCCAGCAGCTCGACAGGGACTAAGTTCTTC	CASSSTGTKFF
16	TRBJ2-5	TRBD1	NA	TRBV7-6	TGTGCCAGCAGCTTAGAGGGACAGGGGACACGAGAGACCCAGTACTTC	CASSLEGQGTRETQYF
16	TRBJ2-7	TRBD1	NA	TRBV11-2	TGTGCCAGCAGCCCTAGCCCCGCAGGGGGCCGATTCGAGCAGTACTTC	CASSPSPAGGRFEQYF
14	TRBJ2-7	NA	NA	TRBV7-3	TGTGCCAGCAGCTTACGCTGGGACGGGTGGGAGCAGTACTTC	CASSLRWDGWEQYF
17	TRBJ2-5	NA	NA	TRBV7-2	TGTGCCAGCAGCTTAGGCGTAACAGGGAGGTACCAAGAGACCCAGTACTTC	CASSLGVTGRYQETQYF
15	TRBJ2-2	NA	NA	TRBV30	TGTGCCTGGAGTGTTGTAGGGTCGGACACCGGGGAGCTGTTTTTT	CAWSVVGSDTGELFF
14	TRBJ1-1	NA	NA	TRBV28	TGTGCCAGCAGTTCGGGAGGCATCAACACTGAAGCTTTCTTT	CASSSGGINTEAFF
12	TRBJ2-3	NA	NA	TRBV18	TGTGCCAGCTCACCAGCTGCAGATACGCAGTATTTT	CASSPAADTQYF
16	TRBJ2-3	TRBD1	NA	TRBV27	TGTGCCAGCAGTTTATCACTCGGGACAGGCACAGATACGCAGTATTTT	CASSLSLGTGTDTQYF
13	TRBJ2-3	NA	once	TRBV4-2	TGTGCCAGCTGTCGAGGAGGCTCAGCTACGCAGTATTTT	CASCRGGSATQYF
14	TRBJ1-2	NA	once	TRBV7-2	TGTGCCAGCAGCTTAGAGAAGGCAGGCTATGGCTACACCTTC	CASSLEKAGYGYTF
15	TRBJ2-2	NA	NA	TRBV24-1	TGTGCCACCAGTGACCTTCCCGACCCGACCGGGGAGCTGTTTTTT	CATSDLPDPTGELFF
14	TRBJ2-7	NA	NA	TRBV5-4	TGTGCCAGCAGCTGGGGAGGACCCTCCTACGAGCAGTACTTC	CASSWGGPSYEQYF
13	TRBJ1-1	NA	once	TRBV5-4	TGTGCCAGCAAAAGGAATTCTGACACTGAAGCTTTCTTT	CASKRNSDTEAFF
12	TRBJ2-1	NA	NA	TRBV2	TGTGCCAGCAGTGGAAGGGGGAATGAGCAGTTCTTC	CASSGRGNEQFF
16	TRBJ1-5	NA	NA	TRBV21-1	TGTGCCAGCAGCAAAGGGACACCCACTAGCAATCAGCCCCAGCATTTT	CASSKGTPTSNQPQHF
15	TRBJ1-2	NA	NA	TRBV5-1	TGCGCCAGCAGCTTAATCCCTGACCGAATCTATGGCTACACCTTC	CASSLIPDRIYGYTF
15	TRBJ2-7	TRBD1	NA	TRBV30	TGTGCCTGGACGACCGGGACAGGGATAGTTTACGAGCAGTACTTC	CAWTTGTGIVYEQYF
13	TRBJ2-7	NA	NA	TRBV5-1	TGCGCCAGCAGCTTTTCGGATTCCTACGAGCAGTACTTC	CASSFSDSYEQYF
17	TRBJ1-5	NA	NA	TRBV6-2/TRBV6-3	TGTGCCAGCAGCCCACCCAAACAGGGATTTGCGAATCAGCCCCAGCATTTT	CASSPPKQGFANQPQHF
18	TRBJ1-5	TRBD1	once	TRBV28	TGTGCCAGCAGCCGGAGCTCCGGGACAGGGGTTGGCAATCAGCCCCAGCATTTT	CASSRSSGTGVGNQPQHF
13	TRBJ1-2	NA	NA	TRBV19	TGTGCCAGTAGTATTCAGGCTGCCTATGGCTACACCTTC	CASSIQAAYGYTF
15	TRBJ2-5	TRBD2	NA	TRBV14	TGTGCCAGCAGCCACAGACTAGCGCCCGTCGAGACCCAGTACTTC	CASSHRLAPVETQYF
14	TRBJ1-5	NA	NA	TRBV28	TGTGCCAGCAACACCAGGGTGAGCAATCAGCCCCAGCATTTT	CASNTRVSNQPQHF
13	TRBJ1-5	TRBD1	NA	TRBV7-8	TGTGCCAGCGGGGGACAGATCAATCAGCCCCAGCATTTT	CASGGQINQPQHF
16	TRBJ1-3	NA	NA	TRBV28	TGTGCCAGCAGTTTCCCCCCGGACAGCTCTGGAAACACCATATATTTT	CASSFPPDSSGNTIYF
15	TRBJ2-2	TRBD2	NA	TRBV28	TGTGCCAGCATCGGGCGGGAGCGGCGCACCGGGGAGCTGTTTTTT	CASIGRERRTGELFF
21	TRBJ2-1	TRBD2	NA	TRBV5-1	TGCGCCAGCAGTCTGGGGGGCGGGAACCTTCCGGGACTAGCGTTCCACAATGAGCAGTTCTTC	CASSLGGGNLPGLAFHNEQFF
17	TRBJ2-1	NA	NA	TRBV28	TGTGCCAGCAGCTCAACTAAAGGGACCTTAGGTCGGTATGAGCAGTTCTTC	CASSSTKGTLGRYEQFF
13	TRBJ2-1	NA	NA	TRBV29-1	TGCAGCGTTAACCCCAGGGGTAACAATGAGCAGTTCTTC	CSVNPRGNNEQFF
16	TRBJ2-3	NA	NA	TRBV7-3	TGTGCCAGCAGCTTAAGAGCGGAGCTATTCACAGATACGCAGTATTTT	CASSLRAELFTDTQYF
14	TRBJ2-5	TRBD1	NA	TRBV7-8	TGTGCCAGCAGCTCTACAGGGGTCCGGGTGACCCAGTACTTC	CASSSTGVRVTQYF
15	TRBJ1-6	NA	NA	TRBV28	TGTGCCAGCAGTTTAAATACTCGAATAAATTCACCCCTCCACTTT	CASSLNTRINSPLHF
24	TRBJ2-3	TRBD2	NA	TRBV29-1	TGCAGCGTTGAAGAGGGCCACAGGGTAAGCTCAGGGACTAGCGGGAGGCGTGGGGACCCCACGCAGTATTTT	CSVEEGHRVSSGTSGRRGDPTQYF
16	TRBJ2-7	NA	NA	TRBV27	TGTGCCAGCACCCTCATCAAGGGCGGGATTACCTACGAGCAGTACTTC	CASTLIKGGITYEQYF
14	TRBJ1-5	NA	once	TRBV30	TGTGCCTGGAGTGGGTTCACAGGGAATCAGCCCCAGCATTTT	CAWSGFTGNQPQHF
14	TRBJ2-5	NA	NA	TRBV30	TGTGCCTGGAGCGCACCCGGGGTCCAAGAGACCCAGTACTTC	CAWSAPGVQETQYF